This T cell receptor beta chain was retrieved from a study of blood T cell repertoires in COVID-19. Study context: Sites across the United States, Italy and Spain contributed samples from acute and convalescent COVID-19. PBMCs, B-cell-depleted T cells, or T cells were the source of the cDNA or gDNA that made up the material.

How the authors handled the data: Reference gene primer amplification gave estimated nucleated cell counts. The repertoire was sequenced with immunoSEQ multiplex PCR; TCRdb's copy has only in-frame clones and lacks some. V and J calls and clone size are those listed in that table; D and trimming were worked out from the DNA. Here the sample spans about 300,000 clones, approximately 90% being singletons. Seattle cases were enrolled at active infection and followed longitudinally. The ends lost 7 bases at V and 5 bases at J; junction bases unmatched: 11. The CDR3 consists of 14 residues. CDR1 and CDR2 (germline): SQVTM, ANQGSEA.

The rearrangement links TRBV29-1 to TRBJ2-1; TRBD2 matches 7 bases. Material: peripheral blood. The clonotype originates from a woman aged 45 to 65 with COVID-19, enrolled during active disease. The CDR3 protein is CSARTLGGDNEQFF. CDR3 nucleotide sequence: TGCAGCGCCCGCACACTGGGGGGGGACAATGAGCAGTTCTTC.